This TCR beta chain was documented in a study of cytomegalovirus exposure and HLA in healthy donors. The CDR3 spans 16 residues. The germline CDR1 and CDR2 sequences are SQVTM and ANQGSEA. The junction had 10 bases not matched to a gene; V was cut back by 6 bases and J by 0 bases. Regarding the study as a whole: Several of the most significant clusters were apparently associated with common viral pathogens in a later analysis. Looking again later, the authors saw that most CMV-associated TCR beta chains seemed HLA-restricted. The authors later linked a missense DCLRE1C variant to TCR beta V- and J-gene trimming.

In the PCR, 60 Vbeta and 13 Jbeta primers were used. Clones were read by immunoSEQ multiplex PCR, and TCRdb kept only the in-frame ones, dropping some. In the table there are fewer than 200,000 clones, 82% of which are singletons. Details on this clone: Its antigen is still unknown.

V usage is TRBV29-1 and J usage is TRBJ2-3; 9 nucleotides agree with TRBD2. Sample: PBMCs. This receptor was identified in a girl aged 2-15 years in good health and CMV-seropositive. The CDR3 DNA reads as TGCAGCGTCGCGAGATTAGCGGGAGAGAGCACAGATACGCAGTATTTT. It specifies CSVARLAGESTDTQYF.